This is a list of T cell receptor beta chains from one sample in a study of cytomegalovirus exposure and HLA in healthy donors. Clones were read by immunoSEQ multiplex PCR, and TCRdb kept only the in-frame ones, dropping some. The sample lists 200,000 to 250,000 clones, about three quarters occurring once. Sequences were obtained from PBMCs. These TCRs come from a boy between 10 and 17 years old in good health and CMV-seronegative. Each CDR3 is given with its conserved first and last residue. The order of the fields is D gene, V gene, clone size, J gene, CDR3 protein, CDR3 DNA. D genes are given only for firm matches. Size tells how often a clone was seen (once, few, many) or the class of an expanded clone, and some rows leave it out.

-	TRBV30	-	TRBJ1-1	CAWSRIPGHQNTEAFF	TGTGCCTGGAGTCGAATCCCGGGACACCAGAACACTGAAGCTTTCTTT
TRBD2	TRBV6-1	-	TRBJ2-3	CASSERLAVNTQYF	TGTGCCAGCAGTGAAAGACTAGCAGTAAATACGCAGTATTTT
TRBD1	TRBV4-1	few	TRBJ1-1	CASSQAPGTANTEAFF	TGCGCCAGCAGCCAAGCTCCCGGGACAGCGAACACTGAAGCTTTCTTT
-	TRBV5-4	-	TRBJ2-6	CASSLEEGSGANVLTF	TGTGCCAGCAGCTTGGAGGAGGGCTCTGGGGCCAACGTCCTGACTTTC
TRBD1	TRBV7-9	-	TRBJ1-2	CSSSLRGGGDFGYTF	TGTTCCAGCAGCTTAAGAGGGGGCGGAGATTTTGGCTACACCTTC
-	TRBV30	-	TRBJ1-4	CAWSGGGKLFF	TGTGCCTGGAGTGGCGGAGGGAAACTGTTTTTT
-	TRBV19	-	TRBJ1-4	CASSRNEKLFF	TGTGCCAGTAGCAGGAATGAAAAACTGTTTTTT
-	TRBV7-6	-	TRBJ2-2	CASSRGNTGELFF	TGTGCCAGCAGCAGGGGGAACACCGGGGAGCTGTTTTTT
TRBD2	TRBV5-1	-	TRBJ2-5	CASSRGLAGGRETQYF	TGCGCCAGCAGCAGGGGACTAGCGGGGGGTCGGGAGACCCAGTACTTC
-	TRBV4-2	-	TRBJ1-1	CASSQGRGKGTEAFF	TGTGCCAGCAGCCAAGGGAGGGGTAAGGGCACTGAAGCTTTCTTT
-	TRBV6-1	-	TRBJ2-2	CASARLPGNNGELFF	TGTGCCAGCGCTCGCCTGCCAGGGAATAACGGGGAGCTGTTTTTT
-	TRBV10-3	-	TRBJ1-2	CAISESGGYGYTF	TGTGCCATCAGTGAGTCAGGGGGCTATGGCTACACCTTC
TRBD1	TRBV25-1	-	TRBJ1-2	CASSGLVGGGYTF	TGTGCCAGCAGTGGTCTAGTAGGGGGCGGCTACACCTTC
-	TRBV19	-	TRBJ1-1	CASSIVDMNTEAFF	TGTGCCAGTAGTATAGTTGACATGAACACTGAAGCTTTCTTT
TRBD2	TRBV19	-	TRBJ2-5	CASSQLAGGHETQYF	TGTGCCAGTAGTCAACTAGCGGGGGGGCATGAGACCCAGTACTTC
-	TRBV6-1	few	TRBJ2-7	CASSERGSQYEQYF	TGTGCCAGCAGTGAAAGGGGGTCACAATACGAGCAGTACTTC
-	TRBV29-1	-	TRBJ1-2	CSVGTDGYTF	TGCAGCGTTGGGACAGATGGCTACACCTTC
-	TRBV5-1	-	TRBJ2-3	CASSLGASTDTQYF	TGCGCCAGCAGCTTGGGGGCTAGCACAGATACGCAGTATTTT
-	TRBV27	-	TRBJ1-5	CASSPGKQPRPQHF	TGTGCCAGCAGCCCCGGGAAACAACCGAGGCCCCAGCATTTT
-	TRBV2	-	TRBJ2-7	CASSDQQTYEQYF	TGTGCCAGCAGTGATCAACAGACCTACGAGCAGTACTTC
-	TRBV12-5	few	TRBJ1-5	CASGLGQVSQPQHF	TGTGCTAGTGGTTTGGGACAGGTGAGTCAGCCCCAGCATTTT
TRBD1	TRBV5-1	-	TRBJ2-5	CASSIQGVEEETQYF	TGCGCCAGCAGCATCCAGGGGGTTGAGGAAGAGACCCAGTACTTC
-	TRBV29-1	-	TRBJ1-3	CSGTQDSGNTIYF	TGCAGCGGAACTCAGGACTCTGGAAACACCATATATTTT
TRBD1	TRBV5-1	once	TRBJ1-2	CASSLGGQNYGYTF	TGCGCCAGCAGCTTGGGGGGACAGAACTATGGCTACACCTTC
-	TRBV11-2	-	TRBJ1-3	CASSLDVGNTIYF	TGTGCCAGCAGCTTAGACGTTGGAAACACCATATATTTT
TRBD2	TRBV10-3	-	TRBJ2-7	CAISDVGGWYEQYF	TGTGCCATCAGTGATGTGGGAGGGTGGTACGAGCAGTACTTC
-	TRBV5-6	-	TRBJ2-3	CASSLGAGDTDTQYF	TGTGCCAGCAGCTTGGGGGCAGGGGACACAGATACGCAGTATTTT
TRBD2	TRBV9	-	TRBJ2-2	CASSTLAENTGELFF	TGTGCCAGCAGCACCCTAGCGGAAAACACCGGGGAGCTGTTTTTT
-	TRBV29-1	-	TRBJ2-1	CSVEGARGLSYNEQFF	TGCAGCGTTGAAGGGGCACGGGGACTCTCCTACAATGAGCAGTTCTTC
TRBD1	TRBV30	-	TRBJ2-7	CAWTHSSGRDRASYEQYF	TGTGCCTGGACACATAGCTCAGGCCGGGACAGGGCCTCCTACGAGCAGTACTTC
-	TRBV5-6	few	TRBJ1-1	CASSSTTARTEAFF	TGTGCCAGCAGCAGTACCACGGCCAGGACTGAAGCTTTCTTT
TRBD1	TRBV4-2	few	TRBJ1-5	CASSQGGIGQGNQPQHF	TGTGCCAGCAGCCAAGGGGGGATAGGACAGGGCAATCAGCCCCAGCATTTT
-	TRBV14	-	TRBJ1-3	CASSQVRGSGNTIYF	TGTGCCAGCAGCCAAGTACGAGGTTCTGGAAACACCATATATTTT